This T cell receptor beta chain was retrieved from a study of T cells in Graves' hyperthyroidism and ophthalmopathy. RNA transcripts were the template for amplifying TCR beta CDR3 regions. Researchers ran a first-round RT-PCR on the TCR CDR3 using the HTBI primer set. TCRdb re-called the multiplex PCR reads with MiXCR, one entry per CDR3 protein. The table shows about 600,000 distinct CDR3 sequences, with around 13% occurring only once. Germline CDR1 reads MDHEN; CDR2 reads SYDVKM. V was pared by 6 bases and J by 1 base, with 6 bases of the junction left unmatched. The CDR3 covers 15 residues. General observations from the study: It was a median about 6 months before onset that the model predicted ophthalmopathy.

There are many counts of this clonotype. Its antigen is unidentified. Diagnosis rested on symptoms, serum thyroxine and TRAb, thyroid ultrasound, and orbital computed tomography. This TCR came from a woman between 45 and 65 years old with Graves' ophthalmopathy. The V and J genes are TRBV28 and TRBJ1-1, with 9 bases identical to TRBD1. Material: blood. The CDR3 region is CASSQGQGSNTEAFF. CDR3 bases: TGTGCCAGCAGCCAGGGACAGGGATCGAACACTGAAGCTTTCTTT.